Sequencing of this TCR beta chain was carried out in a study of blood T cell repertoires in COVID-19 (dated by TCRdb to the early 2020s). About the study as a whole: Samples from collaborators originated in the United States, Italy and Spain and spanned both the acute and convalescent phases of COVID-19. Sample metadata almost always included a de-identified subject ID, COVID-19 status, age in years and sex. Where available, HLA class I and class II types were taken from metadata supplied by the sample provider and were not determined by assay-based typing. The prospective study material was composed of cDNA or gDNA derived from T cells, B-cell-depleted T cells, or PBMCs. A freely available public database, intended as a resource for researchers studying the immune response to SARS-CoV-2, is where the repertoires were released. Samples were obtained from the ongoing ImmuneRACE study (first 160 participants) and from 1,254 subjects provided by 6 global collaborators. Deeply sampled blood TCRbeta repertoires from subjects exposed to, actively infected with, or recovered from COVID-19 were included in the dataset.

TCRbeta CDR3 regions were amplified from genomic DNA using the immunoSEQ Assay, a bias-controlled multiplex PCR. The study's own analysis went as follows. The number of nucleated cells in each sample was estimated by amplification of reference gene primers within the assay. Sequence reads were collapsed and filtered to measure the absolute abundance of every unique TCRbeta CDR3 rearrangement. Productive Simpson clonality was computed per sample as the square root of Simpson's diversity index over productive rearrangements. TCRdb took over this immuneACCESS table, retaining in-frame rearrangements with V and J assigned. Such tables are incomplete; in checked studies, under half of the missing clones stem from an unresolved V gene, and the remainder is unexplained. That table gives V, J and clone size, and the DNA gave D and trimming. For this sample there are about 250,000 clones; about 91% appear just once. The ten largest clones add up to around 1.4% of the sample.

To note about this clone: The specificity of this receptor is unknown. No base quality values were provided; no much bigger clone lies one nucleotide off.

The collaborating institutions used their own protocols to collect whole blood in K2EDTA tubes. For TCRbeta analysis, collaborators shipped samples in one of three forms: frozen whole blood, isolated PBMCs, or DNA extracted from either of those sample types. Study-wide findings and limitations: How much clinical and demographic metadata was included differed by source and by participant, and the metadata was provided uncurated.

The TCR was taken from a man older than 75 with acute or convalescent COVID-19. Sequencing was carried out using peripheral blood.

The sequenced DNA is TGTGCCAGCAGTTTAGGCCTCCCGGGACCCCTCCACTTT. It translates as CASSLGLPGPLHF. The chain employs TRBV27 and TRBJ1-6; the D segment cannot be called with confidence. CDR3 length: 13 amino acids, cysteine to phenylalanine. Only CDR3 DNA remains: 39 bases, in frame from the first base. The junction shows trimming of 2 bases on V and 12 bases on J, plus 11 bases between the germline ends. Per the germline V gene (reference sequence), MNHEY is the CDR1 and SMNVEV is the CDR2.